These 9 T cell receptor beta chains originate from one sample sequenced in a study of control samples from healthy donors and cancer patients. Clones were read by immunoSEQ multiplex PCR, and TCRdb kept only the in-frame ones, dropping some. Found here are 84,000 or so clones, 91% of them singletons; the top ten hold around a sixth. The material sequenced was blood. The receptors were sampled from a man aged 25-40 years in good health.

The CDR3 sequence is CAISPREDGYTF. The CDR3 bases are TGTGCCATCAGCCCGAGAGAAGATGGCTACACCTTC. V usage is TRBV10-3 and J usage is TRBJ1-2; D is unresolved. V gave up 6 bases and J gave up 6 bases, with 11 bases separating them. Germline V CDR1 and CDR2: ENHRY, SYGVKD. This CDR3 region has 12 residues.

This chain uses TRBV7-2 with TRBJ1-6, with D unresolved. The ends were cut back, 1 base at V and 9 bases at J, with 13 bases in the middle. The CDR3 is 15 residues long. Germline V CDR1 and CDR2: SGHTA, FQGNSA. The CDR3 nucleotides read TGTGCCAGCAGCTTAGGGGAGGGTTCAGGTTCACCCCTCCACTTT. Translated: CASSLGEGSGSPLHF.

The chain is built from TRBV5-6 and TRBJ1-2; TRBD1 is a possible D gene (5 bases). Germline CDR1 reads SGHDT; CDR2 reads YYEEEE. Trimming pared 0 bases from V and 8 bases from J, leaving 17 bases between. The CDR3 covers 15 residues. The DNA for the CDR3 is TGTGCCAGCAGCTTGGCCGGGACGACACCGGCCGGCTACACCTTC. This gives the protein CASSLAGTTPAGYTF.

V usage is TRBV3-1 (or the pseudogene TRBV3-2) and J usage is TRBJ2-1; D not certain. The length of the CDR3 is 13 residues. Deletions cut 8 bases from V and 5 bases from J, with 13 bases between. Germline V gene data show CDR1 as LGHDT and CDR2 as YNNKEL (reference sequence). This CDR3 is CASGGVFDNEQFF. The CDR3 region has the DNA TGTGCCAGCGGTGGGGTCTTTGACAATGAGCAGTTCTTC.

The chain is built from TRBV4-2 and TRBJ2-7; 7 bases fit TRBD2. The CDR3 totals 16 residues. Trimming cost V 0 bases and J 2 bases; bases outside gene matches: 7. Germline V gives CDR1 LGHNA, CDR2 YNFKEQ. The CDR3 reads CASSQDITSAAYEQYF. As DNA, the CDR3 is TGTGCCAGCAGCCAAGATATCACTAGCGCAGCCTACGAGCAGTACTTC.

This chain uses TRBV19 with TRBJ2-5; no clear D gene. The CDR3 totals 14 residues. Germline CDR1 reads LNHDA; CDR2 reads SQIVND (reference sequence). Trimming took off 5 bases at V and 4 bases at J, with 14 bases between the two ends. CDR3 bases: TGTGCCAGTAGTGCAACCAAAAAAAGAGAGACCCAGTACTTC. This translates into CASSATKKRETQYF.

The chain employs TRBV7-9 and TRBJ2-7; maybe TRBD1 (6 bases). The CDR3 spans 14 residues. Germline assignment: CDR1 SEHNR and CDR2 FQNEAQ (reference sequence). Between the trimmed V and J ends, which lost 5 bases and 6 bases, there was a span of 17 bases. This CDR3 is CASSPSTGLGEQYF. The CDR3 coding sequence is TGTGCCAGCAGCCCGTCAACAGGGCTCGGCGAGCAGTACTTC.

The chain carries TRBV5-1 and TRBJ2-3, with 7 nucleotides matching TRBD1. The CDR3 is 15 residues long. Germline CDR1 SGHRS, CDR2 YFSETQ. V shed 2 bases and J 2 bases; nucleotides not matched to a gene: 5. This CDR3 reads CASSFGTDATDTQYF. The CDR3 nucleotides read TGCGCCAGCAGCTTCGGGACAGATGCCACAGATACGCAGTATTTT.

The chain has TRBV29-1 and TRBJ2-6; D gene unclear. The CDR3 runs to 13 residues. CDR1 and CDR2 (germline): SQVTM, ANQGSEA. V was pared by 6 bases and J by 3 bases, with 9 bases between. In nucleotides, the CDR3 is TGCAGCGTCCCGGACGGTGGGGCCAACGTCCTGACTTTC. Translation gives CSVPDGGANVLTF.